The present TCR beta chain was sequenced within a study of blood T cell repertoires in COVID-19 (dated by TCRdb to between 2020 and 2021). Broadly, across the study: Collaborator samples came from the United States, Italy and Spain and covered acute and convalescent phases of COVID-19. Where available, HLA class I and class II types were obtained from metadata supplied by the sample provider rather than from assay-based typing. A freely available public database, intended as a resource for researchers studying the immune response to SARS-CoV-2, is where the repertoires were released. The material from the prospective study consisted of cDNA or gDNA derived from T cells, B-cell-depleted T cells, or PBMCs. The sample metadata nearly always contained a de-identified subject ID, COVID-19 status, age in years and sex. Deeply sampled blood TCRbeta repertoires from subjects exposed to, actively infected with, or recovered from COVID-19 were included in the dataset. The samples were drawn from the first 160 participants of the ongoing ImmuneRACE study and from 950 to 1,500 subjects provided by 6 global collaborators. Beyond this particular receptor, the publication reports: How much clinical and demographic metadata was included differed by source and by participant, and the metadata was provided uncurated.

In the prospective study, participants were roughly 18 to 100 years old, resided in about two dozen geographic areas of the United States, and were enrolled through a virtual design. In the prospective study, cohorts were assigned on the basis of participant-reported clinical history obtained from a screening survey and a study questionnaire. Recovered participants in ImmuneRACE Cohort 3 were defined by two consecutive negative NP/OP PCR tests, clearance by a healthcare professional, or resolution of symptoms. In the prospective study, whole blood, serum and a nasopharyngeal or oropharyngeal swab were collected from each participant by mobile phlebotomists. Additional blood draws and questionnaires over an approximately two-month period could optionally be provided by prospective study participants. Before DNA extraction, blood samples from the prospective study were shipped at room temperature or frozen.

The immunoSEQ Assay, a bias-controlled multiplex PCR, was used to amplify TCRbeta CDR3 regions from genomic DNA. Per the source publication's procedure: The number of nucleated cells in each sample was estimated from the amplification of reference gene primers within the assay. To quantify the absolute abundance of each unique TCRbeta CDR3 rearrangement, sequence reads were collapsed and filtered. Productive Simpson clonality was computed per sample as the square root of Simpson's diversity index over productive rearrangements. The source is immuneACCESS, and TCRdb retained only in-frame sequences with V and J called. Part of the clones is not carried over; for the studies checked, unresolved V genes explain less than half of this, and the remainder is unexplained. Clone size and V and J calls were adopted from that table, with D and trimming inferred from the DNA. The sample records a few hundred thousand clones, 80% to 90% of which are singletons. Of the sample, more than 3.5% falls within the top ten clones.

With regard to this clone: Its target antigen remains unknown. One end of the junction varies from germline; a read error may be responsible.

Material: PBMCs or T cells enriched from blood (not recorded which). The clonotype originates from a woman aged 25 to 45 who had recovered from COVID-19.

The DNA sequence is TGTGCCACCTCACCGTCAGGGTGGAATGAAAAACTGTTTTTT. It is translated as CATSPSGWNEKLFF. The sequence links TRBV18 to TRBJ1-4; TRBD1 is a weak D gene call, 5 bases matching. The CDR3 holds 14 amino acids from the cysteine to the phenylalanine. Only the CDR3 DNA stays, 42 bases, in frame from base 1. Looking up the germline V gene yields CDR1 KGHSH and CDR2 LQKENI. When the CDR3 is completed using the reference TRBV18 and TRBJ1-4 genes on either side, the full variable domain is NAGVMQNPRHLVRRRGQEARLRCSPMKGHSHVYWYRQLPEEGLKFMVYLQKENIIDESGMPKERFSAEFPKEGPSILRIQQVVRGDSAAYFCATSPSGWNEKLFFGSGTQLSVL.